This T cell receptor beta chain was profiled in a study of blood T cell repertoires in COVID-19. Study in general: Samples came from the United States, Italy and Spain, spanning acute and convalescent COVID-19. The cDNA or gDNA used as material had been derived from T cells, B-cell-depleted T cells, or PBMCs.

As handled by the study authors: Reference gene primer amplification yielded estimated nucleated cell counts. The repertoire was sequenced with immunoSEQ multiplex PCR; TCRdb's copy has only in-frame clones and lacks some. Clone size and V and J calls were adopted from that table, with D and trimming inferred from the DNA. The sample has 100,000 to 150,000 clones, 88% seen once. From germline, CDR1 is SNHLY and CDR2 FYNNEI. This CDR3 is built from 14 residues. The germline V and J ends were trimmed by 5 bases and 3 bases, with 10 bases remaining between them. The receptor was derived from a man aged 45-60 years with acute or convalescent COVID-19. The sequencing input was peripheral blood. The V gene is TRBV2, the J gene TRBJ2-2, with D possibly matching TRBD1 (5 bases). As DNA, the CDR3 is TGTGCCAGCAGTTCGACAGTAGACACCGGGGAGCTGTTTTTT. Its translation: CASSSTVDTGELFF.